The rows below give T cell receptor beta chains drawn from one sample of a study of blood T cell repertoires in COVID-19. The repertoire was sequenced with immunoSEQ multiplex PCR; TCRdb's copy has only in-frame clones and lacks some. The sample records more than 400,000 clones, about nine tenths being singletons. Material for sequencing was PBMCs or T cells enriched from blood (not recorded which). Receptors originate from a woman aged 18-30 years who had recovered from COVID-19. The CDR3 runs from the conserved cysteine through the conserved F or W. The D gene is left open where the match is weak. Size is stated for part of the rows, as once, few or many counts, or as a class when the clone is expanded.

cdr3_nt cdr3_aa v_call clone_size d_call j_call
TGTGCCAGCAGCCGAAGGACTAGCGGGGAAGAGACCCAGTACTTC CASSRRTSGEETQYF TRBV2 NA TRBD2 TRBJ2-5
TGTGCCAGCACCCGGTCCGGGACAGGGGGCTGGGAGACCCAGTACTTC CASTRSGTGGWETQYF TRBV2 NA TRBD1 TRBJ2-5
TGTGCCTGGAGTAGTTGGGTAAGGGACAGCAAGTATGAGCAGTTCTTC CAWSSWVRDSKYEQFF TRBV30 NA TRBD1 TRBJ2-1
TGTGCCACCACCGGGACAGGGGGTGAAAATGAAGCTTTCTTT CATTGTGGENEAFF TRBV15 NA TRBD1 TRBJ1-1
TGTGCCTGGTCCGGACAGGGGTTTAGGTCAGATACGCAGTATTTT CAWSGQGFRSDTQYF TRBV30 NA TRBD1 TRBJ2-3
TGTGCCAGCAGCCGTGACAGGGAGAGTACTGAAGCTTTCTTT CASSRDRESTEAFF TRBV13 NA TRBD1 TRBJ1-1
TGTGCCAGCAGCCGCGGAGCAAGCGGGGGGAACACCGGGGAGCTGTTTTTT CASSRGASGGNTGELFF TRBV5-4 NA TRBD2 TRBJ2-2
TGTGCCAGCTCGAGAGATACGCAGTATTTT CASSRDTQYF TRBV6-5 once NA TRBJ2-3
TGTGCCAGCAGCTTGCCCTCTTCTATCGAGCAGTACTTC CASSLPSSIEQYF TRBV5-5 NA NA TRBJ2-7
TGTGCCAGCAGTGATTGGGACAGGGTGGGTACAGATACGCAGTATTTT CASSDWDRVGTDTQYF TRBV6-1 NA TRBD1 TRBJ2-3
TGTGCCTGGAGTTCCCTTGGGAGGACAGGGAACGAGCAGTACTTC CAWSSLGRTGNEQYF TRBV30 NA TRBD1 TRBJ2-7
TGTGCTAGTGGTTTGGTACTGGACGGGAGGTTAGCCCGCGGCACTGAAGCTTTCTTT CASGLVLDGRLARGTEAFF TRBV12-5 NA NA TRBJ1-1
TGTGCCAGCAGCTTATCGGGACTAGAAGAGACCCAGTACTTC CASSLSGLEETQYF TRBV7-2 few TRBD2 TRBJ2-5
TGTGCCAGCAGCCGGACCGGGACAGAGTATGTGCAGTACTTC CASSRTGTEYVQYF TRBV7-2 once TRBD1 TRBJ2-7
TGTGCCAGCAGCCCCCGGACAGGCCTCACCGGGGAGCTGTTTTTT CASSPRTGLTGELFF TRBV7-8 NA TRBD1 TRBJ2-2
TGTGCCAGTAGTACCCTTATCGGAAAGGGGCCCAACACTGAAGCTTTCTTT CASSTLIGKGPNTEAFF TRBV19 NA NA TRBJ1-1
TGTGCCAGCAGCCAAGATGCCCTGACAGGGAGGCAGAGCACTGAAGCTTTCTTT CASSQDALTGRQSTEAFF TRBV14 NA TRBD1 TRBJ1-1
TGTGCCAGCAGCCTGGCGCACGGCAGCGGGGCCATCTCTAGCACAGATACGCAGTATTTT CASSLAHGSGAISSTDTQYF TRBV5-8 NA TRBD2 TRBJ2-3
TGTGCCAGCAGTGCGCAGGGCACTGAAGCTTTCTTT CASSAQGTEAFF TRBV2 once NA TRBJ1-1
TGTGCCAGCAGCCCCGACAGGGATTATGGCTACACCTTC CASSPDRDYGYTF TRBV11-1 NA TRBD1 TRBJ1-2
TGTGCCAGCAGCTCTGGACTAGCGGGGGGGGCGACCCAGTACTTC CASSSGLAGGATQYF TRBV7-2 NA TRBD2 TRBJ2-5
TGCAGTGCTAGTTTCAGATTCCCGTACCAAGAGACCCAGTACTTC CSASFRFPYQETQYF TRBV20-1 few NA TRBJ2-5
TGTGCCAGCAGTTTAAGCAGCAATCAGCCCCAGCATTTT CASSLSSNQPQHF TRBV12-3/TRBV12-4 few NA TRBJ1-5
TGTGCCAGCAGTTTAGATTCAGGGGGCGAGACTGAAGCTTTCTTT CASSLDSGGETEAFF TRBV27 NA TRBD1 TRBJ1-1
TGCGCCAGCAGCCAAGAGGGCAGGGCGGGCAATCAGCCCCAGCATTTT CASSQEGRAGNQPQHF TRBV4-1 NA NA TRBJ1-5
TGTGCCTGGAGTCAGGGCACCAGGCAGCAAAAACTGTTTTTT CAWSQGTRQQKLFF TRBV30 NA NA TRBJ1-4
TGTGCCAGCAGCTTGGAGGGGTGGAATCAGCCCCAGCATTTT CASSLEGWNQPQHF TRBV5-6 NA NA TRBJ1-5
TGTGCCAGCAGTTACGCGGGGGACTCTGGAAACACCATATATTTT CASSYAGDSGNTIYF TRBV6-5 few NA TRBJ1-3
TGTGCCAGCAGCTTCCAGGAGGGAAACATTCAGTACTTC CASSFQEGNIQYF TRBV5-4 NA NA TRBJ2-4
TGTGCCAGCAGCCGAACAGGGGAGAACACTGAAGCTTTCTTT CASSRTGENTEAFF TRBV7-9 few TRBD1 TRBJ1-1
TGTGCCAGCACACAGGGAGGGAAGGACTATGGCTACACCTTC CASTQGGKDYGYTF TRBV5-4 NA NA TRBJ1-2
TGTGCCAGCAGCCAAGCCGGGACAGGCACCTACGAGCAGTACTTC CASSQAGTGTYEQYF TRBV3-1/TRBV3-2 NA TRBD1 TRBJ2-7
TGTGCCAGCAGCCAGACAGGGGAGCAGTACTTC CASSQTGEQYF TRBV3-1/TRBV3-2 few TRBD1 TRBJ2-7
TGCGCCAGCAGCCAAGACACCCGGGGGGATGGCTACACCTTC CASSQDTRGDGYTF TRBV4-1 NA NA TRBJ1-2
TGTGCCAGCAGCCCTAGGGACAGGGGTTCCTACGAGCAGTACTTC CASSPRDRGSYEQYF TRBV5-4 NA TRBD1 TRBJ2-7
TGTGCCAGCAGTTTAGGGGGGATAGTCACTGAAGCTTTCTTT CASSLGGIVTEAFF TRBV28 few NA TRBJ1-1
TGTGCCATCAGTGCTTGGGGACAGGAAGAGACCCAGTACTTC CAISAWGQEETQYF TRBV10-3 NA TRBD1 TRBJ2-5
TGTGCCATCAGTGACTGGACAGGGCAGGAGACCCAGTACTTC CAISDWTGQETQYF TRBV10-3 NA TRBD1 TRBJ2-5
TGTGCCAGCAGCGTGTCCCAGGGAACGTACGAGCAGTACTTC CASSVSQGTYEQYF TRBV27 NA NA TRBJ2-7
TGCGCCAGCAGCCACCCCGGGGGGACGGAGGGTACGCAGTATTTT CASSHPGGTEGTQYF TRBV4-1 NA TRBD2 TRBJ2-3
TGTGCCAGCAGCTTAAGAAGGGACAGTCCCTACGAGCAGTACTTC CASSLRRDSPYEQYF TRBV7-8 few TRBD1 TRBJ2-7
TGCAGCGTTCGAGGGACAGGGACATTCGGCTACACCTTC CSVRGTGTFGYTF TRBV29-1 NA TRBD1 TRBJ1-2
TGTGCCTGGAGTGGTGGGACAGCACAAGAGACCCAGTACTTC CAWSGGTAQETQYF TRBV30 once TRBD1 TRBJ2-5